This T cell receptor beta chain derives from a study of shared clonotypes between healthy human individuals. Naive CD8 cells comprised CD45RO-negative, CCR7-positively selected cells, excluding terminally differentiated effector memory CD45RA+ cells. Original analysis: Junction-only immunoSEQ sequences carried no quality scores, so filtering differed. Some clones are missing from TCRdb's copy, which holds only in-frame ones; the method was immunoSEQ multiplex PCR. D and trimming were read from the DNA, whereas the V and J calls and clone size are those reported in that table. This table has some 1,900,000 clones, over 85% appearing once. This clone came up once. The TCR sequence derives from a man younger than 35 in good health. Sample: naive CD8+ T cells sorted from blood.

CDR3 DNA: TGTGCCAGCAGTTCCGTTGGCGGGGGCTCCTACAATGAGCAGTTCTTC. Translation: CASSSVGGGSYNEQFF. The V and J genes are TRBV28 and TRBJ2-1; TRBD2 matches at 7 bases. The V gene end was trimmed by 4 bases and the J gene end by 0 bases; junction bases not matched to a gene: 6. The CDR3 spans 16 residues. Germline CDR1 reads MDHEN; CDR2 reads SYDVKM.